This T cell receptor (beta chain) was profiled in a study of blood T cell repertoires in COVID-19. Study background: Sites across the United States, Italy and Spain contributed samples from acute and convalescent COVID-19. The cDNA or gDNA used as material had been derived from T cells, B-cell-depleted T cells, or PBMCs.

A remark on this clone: Compared with germline, one end of the junction differs, possibly owing to a read error.

The CDR3 extends over 13 amino acids. Germline CDR1 SGHNT, CDR2 YYREEE (reference sequence). The method was immunoSEQ multiplex PCR; TCRdb's version includes in-frame clones alone and lacks a portion of them. The sample holds 250,000 to 350,000 clones; approximately 86% are singletons and the top ten take about 2.2%. This chain connects TRBV5-4 to TRBJ1-2; the D gene is possibly TRBD1 (5 bases). The sequence came from a woman in her thirties who had recovered from COVID-19. Specimen: peripheral blood. CDR3 DNA: TGTGCCAGCAGCTCGGGCAGGGTTTATGACTACACCTTC. Translated, it gives CASSSGRVYDYTF.